This record covers a single T cell receptor (beta chain). Antigen: not known. CDR3 length: 15 residues. The germline CDR1 and CDR2 sequences are MNHNS and SASEGT. V lost 8 bases, J lost 7 bases, and 14 bases stayed unmatched. This sample stems from a study of CD8 T cells in ankylosing spondylitis. Study outcomes and limitations: Disease-linked clones bore a CD8+ phenotype and were relatively rare in peripheral blood. Earlier authors reported some of these motif variants in reactive arthritis synovial fluid and blood.

As the method for making TCR beta libraries, quantitative 5'-RACE with molecular barcodes was used. TCRdb redid the calling of the 5' RACE reads with MiXCR, one entry per CDR3 protein. The repertoire holds some 290,000 distinct CDR3 sequences, with around 19% as singletons. The TCR comes from a male donor with ankylosing spondylitis or in good health (not recorded which). Sample: blood, either unsorted or a sorted T cell fraction (not recorded which). The chain carries TRBV6-1 and TRBJ2-3, with 8 bases aligning to TRBD2. In nucleotides, the CDR3 is TGTGCCAGCTCTAGCCCCGGGACTAGTGGGTATACGCAGTATTTT. It yields the protein CASSSPGTSGYTQYF.